What follows are 3 T cell receptor beta chains derived from one specimen sequenced in a study of molecular identifiers for immune sequencing clone quantification. TCRdb re-analysed the PCR reads in MiXCR, keeping a single row per CDR3 protein. The sample has nearly 650,000 distinct CDR3 sequences; 25% are singletons. Sequencing used naive CD8+ T cells from blood, with Jurkat cell RNA spiked in. Subset specified: FACS-sorted CD8+CD4-CCR7+CD45RA+ naive T cells. The receptors come from a human donor in good health. Some libraries in this study had Jurkat cell RNA spiked in.

This clonotype was counted ten times or more. The V gene is TRBV7-9, the J gene TRBJ2-3; 10 nucleotides match TRBD2. From germline, CDR1 is SEHNR and CDR2 FQNEAQ (reference sequence). V shed 5 bases and J 6 bases; nucleotides not matched to a gene: 8. This CDR3 has 15 residues. The CDR3 loop is CASSPGTSALDTQYF. For the CDR3, the DNA is TGTGCCAGCAGCCCCGGGACTAGCGCTCTGGATACGCAGTATTTT. The full variable domain, with the rest looked up from reference TRBV7-9 and TRBJ2-3, is DTGVSQNPRHKITKRGQNVTFRCDPISEHNRLYWYRQTLGQGPEFLTYFQNEAQLEKSRLLSDRFSAERPKGSFSTLEIQRTEQGDSAMYLCASSPGTSALDTQYFGPGTRLTVL.

The chain carries TRBV20-1 and TRBJ2-5; the D gene could be TRBD1 or TRBD2 (5 bases each). The CDR3 length is 13 residues. CDR1 DFQATT and CDR2 SNEGSKA come from the germline V gene (reference sequence). Trimming shortened V by 0 bases and J by 5 bases, and 10 bases separated the two germline ends. The CDR3 coding sequence is TGCAGTGCTAGAGATGGGGGTACCGAGACCCAGTACTTC. Encoded protein: CSARDGGTETQYF.

This clonotype was detected many times. The V and J genes are TRBV29-1 and TRBJ2-7, with TRBD1 matching 7 bases. The CDR3 has 12 amino acids. Trimming cost V 7 bases and J 5 bases; bases outside gene matches: 8. The germline V gene encodes CDR1 SQVTM and CDR2 ANQGSEA. CDR3 region: CSAQGTDHEQYF. The CDR3, as DNA: TGCAGCGCCCAGGGGACAGATCACGAGCAGTACTTC.